Listed below are T cell receptor beta chains from one sample, sequenced in a study of regulatory T cells in long-lasting Graves disease. TCRdb passed the multiplex PCR reads through MiXCR, listing each CDR3 protein once. The sample lists over 200,000 distinct CDR3 sequences; more than 15% were seen once. Separately, the same data were catalogued under a study of T cells in Graves' hyperthyroidism and ophthalmopathy.

The source was peripheral blood mononuclear cells (PBMCs), collected at new diagnosis, from a patient treated with antithyroid drugs. The source is a woman aged 30 to 39 with Graves disease. Each CDR3 is given with its conserved first and last residue. The D gene is left open where the match is weak. Clone sizes are given selectively: once, few, many, or a class where the clone is expanded.

V	D	J	size	CDR3	DNA
TRBV5-1	NA	TRBJ1-5	many	CASSLAGPNQPQHF	TGCGCCAGCAGCTTGGCAGGGCCCAATCAGCCCCAGCATTTT
TRBV10-3	NA	TRBJ2-7	many	CAISEGAGRVDEQYF	TGTGCCATCAGTGAGGGAGCGGGCCGAGTTGACGAGCAGTACTTC
TRBV15	TRBD1	TRBJ1-1	many	CATSSQGGGTEAFF	TGTGCCACCAGCTCACAGGGGGGAGGTACTGAAGCTTTCTTT
TRBV4-1	NA	TRBJ1-3	few	CASSQRQSRRAAGNTIYF	TGCGCCAGCAGCCAAAGACAGAGTAGGAGGGCCGCTGGAAACACCATATATTTT
TRBV6-5	NA	TRBJ1-3	many	CASSYSAGKSGNTIYF	TGTGCCAGCAGTTACTCGGCAGGGAAGTCTGGAAACACCATATATTTT
TRBV5-1	NA	TRBJ2-3	many	CASSKRLPWADTQYF	TGCGCCAGCAGCAAACGACTCCCATGGGCAGATACGCAGTATTTT
TRBV6-1	NA	TRBJ1-2	many	CASRDSGLLGYGYTF	TGTGCCAGCAGGGACAGCGGGTTACTAGGCTATGGCTACACCTTC
TRBV28	NA	TRBJ2-1	many	CASSFLAPAANEQFF	TGTGCCAGCAGTTTCCTAGCGCCGGCAGCGAATGAGCAGTTCTTC
TRBV12-3/TRBV12-4	NA	TRBJ1-2	many	CASSFGSLAFGYTF	TGTGCCAGCAGTTTCGGCTCCCTTGCTTTTGGCTACACCTTC
TRBV7-2	TRBD2	TRBJ2-4	NA	CASSVGMASGNLFF	TGTGCCAGCAGCGTCGGGATGGCTAGCGGGAACTTGTTCTTC
TRBV20-1	TRBD1	TRBJ2-5	many	CSARMQRDRDWETQYF	TGCAGTGCTAGAATGCAACGGGACAGGGATTGGGAGACCCAGTACTTC
TRBV2	NA	TRBJ1-5	many	CASSQRAVHQPQHF	TGTGCCAGCAGCCAAAGGGCAGTTCATCAGCCCCAGCATTTT
TRBV29-1	TRBD2	TRBJ2-1	few	CSVDGGAYNEQFF	TGCAGCGTTGACGGGGGGGCCTACAATGAGCAGTTCTTC
TRBV11-2	TRBD1	TRBJ2-1	many	CASRPYRDRVFDEQFF	TGTGCCAGCAGACCTTACCGGGACAGGGTATTTGATGAGCAGTTCTTC
TRBV4-1	NA	TRBJ1-1	few	CASSLGAWTEAFF	TGCGCCAGCAGCCTCGGGGCTTGGACTGAAGCTTTCTTT
TRBV9	TRBD2	TRBJ2-6	few	CASSQSSGGSYGANVLTF	TGTGCCAGCAGCCAATCCAGCGGGGGGTCCTATGGGGCCAACGTCCTGACTTTC
TRBV4-1	NA	TRBJ1-1	few	CASNRLVNTEAFF	TGCGCCAGCAACCGATTAGTAAACACTGAAGCTTTCTTT
TRBV19	NA	TRBJ1-2	few	CASNGGTNYGYTF	TGTGCCAGTAATGGGGGGACTAACTATGGCTACACCTTC
TRBV10-3	TRBD1	TRBJ2-5	NA	CATGDSYQETQYF	TGTGCCACCGGGGACAGCTACCAAGAGACCCAGTACTTC
TRBV20-1	TRBD2	TRBJ2-3	NA	CSAQTSGRARDTQYF	TGCAGTGCGCAGACTAGCGGGAGGGCAAGGGATACGCAGTATTTT
TRBV5-1	NA	TRBJ1-3	many	CASSFGRDGNTIYF	TGCGCCAGCAGCTTTGGTAGGGATGGAAACACCATATATTTT
TRBV11-2	NA	TRBJ2-1	NA	CASSFDPGAREQFF	TGTGCCAGCAGCTTCGACCCCGGGGCTCGTGAGCAGTTCTTC
TRBV5-1	NA	TRBJ2-3	NA	CASSLGRGHTDTQYF	TGCGCCAGCAGCTTGGGACGGGGGCACACAGATACGCAGTATTTT
TRBV9	NA	TRBJ1-1	NA	CASSPPERNTEAFF	TGTGCCAGCAGCCCCCCGGAGAGGAACACTGAAGCTTTCTTT
TRBV11-3	TRBD1	TRBJ2-1	few	CASSPDRNEQFF	TGTGCCAGCAGCCCGGACAGGAATGAGCAGTTCTTC
TRBV6-1	NA	TRBJ1-2	many	CASSLGTGAPSYTF	TGTGCCAGCAGTCTGGGCACAGGAGCTCCTAGCTACACCTTC
TRBV12-3/TRBV12-4	NA	TRBJ1-6	once	CASGLGQGSLHF	TGTGCCAGCGGTTTAGGCCAAGGGAGCCTCCACTTT
TRBV19	NA	TRBJ1-5	many	CASIGLLSNQPQHF	TGTGCCAGTATAGGGCTCTTAAGCAATCAGCCCCAGCATTTT
TRBV12-3/TRBV12-4	NA	TRBJ2-1	many	CASSFPSGTYNEQFF	TGTGCCAGCAGTTTCCCGAGCGGGACATACAATGAGCAGTTCTTC
TRBV5-1	NA	TRBJ2-1	many	CASSSESWSNEQFF	TGCGCCAGCAGCTCGGAAAGTTGGAGCAATGAGCAGTTCTTC
TRBV12-3/TRBV12-4	NA	TRBJ1-2	many	CASRGFYGYTF	TGTGCCAGCAGGGGGTTCTATGGCTACACCTTC
TRBV6-1	NA	TRBJ1-1	many	CASSEAVGTEAFF	TGTGCCAGCAGTGAAGCTGTCGGGACTGAAGCTTTCTTT
TRBV4-2	NA	TRBJ1-6	NA	CASSQGGIGSPLHF	TGTGCCAGCAGCCAAGGAGGGATCGGTTCACCCCTCCACTTT
TRBV5-1	NA	TRBJ1-6	many	CASSFTGRNSPLHF	TGTGCCAGCAGCTTCACGGGGCGGAATTCACCCCTCCACTTT
TRBV19	NA	TRBJ2-1	many	CASSTLGIRGSSSYNEQFF	TGTGCCAGTAGTACCCTCGGCATAAGGGGGTCAAGCTCCTACAATGAGCAGTTCTTC
TRBV18	NA	TRBJ1-2	many	CASSPLTAGFGGYTF	TGTGCCAGCTCACCACTAACCGCAGGGTTCGGCGGCTACACCTTC
TRBV20-1	NA	TRBJ1-2	many	CSARKNYGYTF	TGCAGTGCTAGGAAGAACTATGGCTACACCTTC
TRBV6-1	NA	TRBJ1-3	NA	CASAASRNTIYF	TGTGCCAGCGCGGCGTCTAGAAACACCATATATTTT
TRBV5-6	NA	TRBJ1-2	many	CASSFYGGNDYGYTF	TGTGCCAGCAGCTTCTACGGGGGAAATGACTATGGCTACACCTTC
TRBV29-1	NA	TRBJ2-6	few	CSVEVVGAVPSSGANVLTF	TGCAGCGTTGAGGTAGTGGGGGCAGTTCCCTCCTCTGGGGCCAACGTCCTGACTTTC
TRBV14	NA	TRBJ2-5	many	CASSRRGSETQYF	TGTGCCAGCAGCCGCCGGGGATCAGAGACCCAGTACTTC
TRBV20-1	TRBD1	TRBJ1-6	NA	CSHKGQGTVSPLHF	TGCAGTCACAAAGGACAGGGGACCGTTTCACCCCTCCACTTT
TRBV3-1	TRBD2	TRBJ2-2	many	CASSQATSANTGELFF	TGTGCCAGCAGCCAAGCGACTAGCGCCAACACCGGGGAGCTGTTTTTT
TRBV19	NA	TRBJ1-2	NA	CASSIQGTVGYTF	TGTGCCAGTAGTATTCAGGGTACGGTTGGCTACACCTTC
TRBV27	NA	TRBJ2-5	many	CASSLAPPETQYF	TGTGCCAGCAGTTTAGCCCCCCCAGAGACCCAGTACTTC
TRBV7-9	TRBD2	TRBJ2-3	many	CASRTTSGGMDTQYF	TGTGCCAGCAGAACGACTAGCGGGGGGATGGATACGCAGTATTTT
TRBV6-1	NA	TRBJ1-5	many	CASSEAARDQPQHF	TGTGCCAGCAGCGAAGCGGCCAGAGATCAGCCCCAGCATTTT
TRBV18	NA	TRBJ1-3	many	CASSPGTYGNTIYF	TGTGCCAGCTCACCCGGGACCTATGGAAACACCATATATTTT
TRBV6-2/TRBV6-3	NA	TRBJ2-2	many	CASSYDRLANTGELFF	TGTGCCAGCAGTTACGACAGACTCGCGAACACCGGGGAGCTGTTTTTT
TRBV12-3/TRBV12-4	NA	TRBJ1-1	many	CASSLSRGGTEAFF	TGTGCCAGCAGTTTAAGCAGGGGAGGCACTGAAGCTTTCTTT
TRBV7-2	NA	TRBJ1-6	many	CASSLLGGANNSPLHF	TGTGCCAGCAGCTTATTAGGGGGAGCGAATAATTCACCCCTCCACTTT
TRBV27	NA	TRBJ2-7	many	CASSLSPRSYYEQYF	TGTGCCAGCAGTTTATCGCCGCGCAGCTACTACGAGCAGTACTTC
TRBV7-9	NA	TRBJ1-1	many	CASSSWDTGVTEAFF	TGTGCCAGCAGCAGTTGGGATACCGGGGTTACTGAAGCTTTCTTT
TRBV3-1	NA	TRBJ2-7	many	CASSQVWRPRSYEQYF	TGTGCCAGCAGCCAAGTCTGGCGGCCACGATCCTACGAGCAGTACTTC